The 22 T cell receptor beta chains listed next were all sequenced from one sample in a study of T cells in Graves' hyperthyroidism and ophthalmopathy. From RNA transcripts, TCR beta CDR3 regions were amplified. First-round RT-PCR with HTBI primers amplified the TCR CDR3 region. TCRdb processed the multiplex PCR reads anew with MiXCR; each CDR3 protein has one entry. Of 480,000 or so distinct CDR3 sequences listed, about an eighth are singletons. The sequenced sample was blood. The receptors come from a woman aged 18-29 years with Graves' hyperthyroidism.

This clonotype was seen many times. The CDR3 protein is CASSPVVAYNEQFF. The CDR3 DNA reads as TGTGCCAGCTCCCCGGTGGTAGCGTACAATGAGCAGTTCTTC. The gene calls are TRBV12-3 or TRBV12-4 and TRBJ2-1, with D perhaps TRBD2 (5 bases). Trimming removed 8 bases from V and 4 bases from J, with 15 bases in between. The CDR3 has 14 amino acids.

The chain combines TRBV6-1 with TRBJ2-1, with 8 bases fitting TRBD1. V shed 5 bases and J 5 bases; nucleotides not matched to a gene: 5. The CDR3 has 14 residues. CDR1 is MNHNS, CDR2 SASEGT, per germline. The DNA for the CDR3 is TGTGCCAGCAGTCCCTCGGACAGGGACAATGAGCAGTTCTTC. Protein: CASSPSDRDNEQFF.

There are a few counts of this clonotype. The gene calls are TRBV6-2 or TRBV6-3 and TRBJ2-1, with D possibly matching TRBD2 (6 bases). CDR1 is MNHEY and CDR2 is SVGEGT in the germline V gene. The CDR3 has 13 residues. Between the trimmed V and J ends, which lost 8 bases and 7 bases, there was a span of 15 bases. CDR3 nucleotide sequence: TGTGCCAGCCTTTGGGCTAGCGCGAATGAGCAGTTCTTC. It yields the protein CASLWASANEQFF.

Many counts were recorded for this clonotype. The gene calls are TRBV24-1 and TRBJ1-1, with unresolved D. Germline V lookup: CDR1 KGHDR, CDR2 SFDVKD. The CDR3 loop spans 13 amino acids. Deletions cut 7 bases from V and 4 bases from J, with 12 bases between. The CDR3 loop is CATSRMAGTEAFF. The DNA for the CDR3 is TGTGCCACCAGCCGAATGGCGGGCACTGAAGCTTTCTTT.

The chain joins TRBV25-1 to TRBJ1-3, with a weak D call TRBD1 (5 bases). CDR1 MGHDK and CDR2 SYGVNS come from the germline V gene. The CDR3 covers 15 residues. Trimming left V 6 bases short and J 0 bases short, with 12 bases between. This CDR3 is CASSLRGYSGNTIYF. Here the CDR3 DNA reads TGTGCCAGCAGCTTAAGGGGTTACTCTGGAAACACCATATATTTT.

This clonotype was detected ten times or more. The chain employs TRBV10-3 and TRBJ2-3; 9 nucleotides match TRBD1. Germline CDR1 reads ENHRY; CDR2 reads SYGVKD. The CDR3 spans 14 residues. Trimming at V came to 10 bases and at J to 3 bases, leaving 8 bases not matched to a gene. CDR3 sequence: CATRDREVTDTQYF. CDR3 DNA sequence: TGTGCCACAAGGGACAGGGAGGTTACAGATACGCAGTATTTT.

This chain links TRBV29-1 with TRBJ1-3; no clear D. Germline CDR1 SQVTM, CDR2 ANQGSEA. The CDR3 contains 13 residues. The V end was cut by 1 base, the J end by 0 bases, with 4 bases between. The CDR3 DNA follows: TGCAGCGTTGAAGCGTACTCTGGAAACACCATATATTTT. Translated: CSVEAYSGNTIYF.

This clonotype was detected only a few times. The chain uses TRBV30 and TRBJ1-1; D is uncertain. Germline-derived CDR1 and CDR2 are GTSNPN and SVGIG (reference sequence). The CDR3 totals 14 residues. Trimming removed 3 bases from V and 2 bases from J, with 13 bases in between. The CDR3 is CAWRGFGVNTEAFF. CDR3 bases: TGTGCCTGGAGGGGGTTTGGAGTAAACACTGAAGCTTTCTTT.

This clonotype was seen ten or more times. The chain carries TRBV6-1 and TRBJ2-3, with 8 nucleotides matching TRBD1. The CDR3 length is 16 residues. V shed 5 bases and J 6 bases; nucleotides not matched to a gene: 13. Germline CDR1 reads MNHNS; CDR2 reads SASEGT. The CDR3 reads CASSTASGGTGDTQYF. The CDR3 DNA is TGTGCCAGCAGTACTGCGTCAGGGGGCACGGGGGATACGCAGTATTTT.

This chain joins TRBV11-2 and TRBJ2-1; possible D gene TRBD2, 6 bases. The V gene's germline CDR1 is SGHAT and CDR2 FQNNGV. Trimming left V 5 bases short and J 8 bases short, with 31 bases between. This CDR3 comprises 19 residues. In DNA, the CDR3 is TGTGCCAGCAGCGATACCGGGAGCCCTCCTTATACTCAACAATATGAGCAGTTCTTC. This translates into CASSDTGSPPYTQQYEQFF.

On this clonotype itself: A much larger clone differs from this one at a single base, so this may be a read error. The chain has TRBV25-1 and TRBJ2-3, with 7 bases that match TRBD2. The CDR3 spans 17 residues. Germline V CDR1 and CDR2: MGHDK, SYGVNS. This chain's CDR3 is CASSGTRDYGRTDTKYF. The CDR3 DNA reads as TGTGCCAGCAGTGGAACCCGGGACTACGGCCGCACAGATACGAAGTATTTT. The variable domain in full, with the rest retrieved from reference TRBV25-1 and TRBJ2-3, is EADIYQTPRYLVIGTGKKITLECSQTMGHDKMYWYQQDPGMELHLIHYSYGVNSTEKGDLSSESTVSRIRTEHFPLTLESARPSHTSQYLCASSGTRDYGRTDTKYFGPGTRLTVL.

This chain joins TRBV9 and TRBJ1-6, with D possibly matching TRBD1 (6 bases). The CDR3 loop spans 18 amino acids. CDR1 SGDLS and CDR2 YYNGEE come from the germline V gene. Trimming stripped 4 bases from V and 2 bases from J, with 19 bases between. CDR3 nucleotides: TGTGCCAGCAGCCCCTCTCGGGGGGGCCAAACCTATAATTCACCCCTCCACTTT. The encoded protein is CASSPSRGGQTYNSPLHF.

This clonotype was observed a few times. The gene calls are TRBV19 and TRBJ1-5; possibly TRBD1 for D (6 bases). V was cut by 3 bases and J by 1 base, with 13 bases left in between. Germline V gene sequence: CDR1 LNHDA, CDR2 SQIVND (reference sequence). This CDR3 spans 16 amino acids. CDR3 amino acids: CASSIGGGASNQPQHF. For the CDR3, the DNA is TGTGCCAGTAGTATTGGAGGGGGGGCAAGCAATCAGCCCCAGCATTTT.

This clonotype came up many times. The chain joins TRBV11-3 to TRBJ2-1, with 7 positions matching TRBD2. Trimming at V came to 0 bases and at J to 10 bases, leaving 6 bases not matched to a gene. This CDR3 has 14 amino acids. Germline loops: CDR1 SGHNT, CDR2 YENEEA. The CDR3, as DNA: TGTGCCAGCAGCTTAGAGGGCGGGAGTGGCGAGCAGTTCTTC. Translating it yields CASSLEGGSGEQFF.

This clonotype was counted ten times or more. The CDR3 loop is CSVAEAANWYEQYF. The CDR3 region has the DNA TGCAGCGTTGCCGAGGCAGCCAACTGGTACGAGCAGTACTTC. The rearrangement joins TRBV29-1 to TRBJ2-7; no firm D call. CDR3 length: 14 residues. The germline CDR1 and CDR2 sequences are SQVTM and ANQGSEA. V was shortened by 4 bases and J by 4 bases, with 17 bases between the two germline ends.

This chain connects TRBV27 to TRBJ2-2; TRBD1 might be the D (5 bases). Trimming pared 7 bases from V and 2 bases from J, leaving 8 bases between. This CDR3 region has 13 residues. Germline CDR1 and CDR2: MNHEY and SMNVEV (reference sequence). The DNA for the CDR3 is TGTGCCAGCAATCAGGGAAACACCGGGGAGCTGTTTTTT. This translates into CASNQGNTGELFF.

The chain combines TRBV6-5 with TRBJ1-1, with D uncertain. Between the trimmed V and J ends, which lost 4 bases and 3 bases, there was a span of 15 bases. This CDR3 comprises 15 residues. Germline assignment: CDR1 MNHEY and CDR2 SVGAGI. The DNA for the CDR3 is TGTGCCAGCAGTTTCACTCAGAATGACTACACTGAAGCTTTCTTT. Amino acids: CASSFTQNDYTEAFF.

This chain connects TRBV29-1 to TRBJ1-4, with 9 nucleotides matching TRBD1. Trimming at V came to 6 bases and at J to 4 bases, leaving 3 bases not matched to a gene. The CDR3 covers 13 residues. Germline V gives CDR1 SQVTM, CDR2 ANQGSEA. The CDR3 loop is CSVADRGNEKLFF. CDR3 DNA: TGCAGCGTCGCGGACAGGGGTAATGAAAAACTGTTTTTT.

This clonotype was observed many times. The chain carries TRBV5-6 and TRBJ1-5; the D is unclear. Trimming cost V 0 bases and J 11 bases, with 9 bases left between them. Germline lookup yields CDR1 SGHDT and CDR2 YYEEEE. This CDR3 has 12 amino acids. The CDR3 spells CASSLEAGAQHF. The CDR3 DNA is TGTGCCAGCAGCTTGGAGGCCGGGGCCCAGCATTTT.

This clonotype was counted between two and nine times. The rearrangement joins TRBV7-3 to TRBJ2-1, with 10 bases fitting TRBD2. Trimming cost V 2 bases and J 2 bases; bases outside gene matches: 12. Looked up from germline, CDR1 is SGHTA and CDR2 is FQGTGA. The CDR3 runs to 19 residues. The CDR3 DNA reads TGTGCCAGCAGCTTACGATCTACCCCTAGCGGGAGCCCCTACAATGAGCAGTTCTTC. Its protein product is CASSLRSTPSGSPYNEQFF.

This chain links TRBV12-3 or TRBV12-4 with TRBJ2-2, with 10 bases lining up with TRBD2. The CDR3 extends over 15 amino acids. Trimming took 1 base from V and 5 from J; bases not matched to a gene: 1. The CDR3 nucleotides read TGTGCCAGCAGTTTAGGAGCGGGAGGGACCGGGGAGCTGTTTTTT. Protein sequence: CASSLGAGGTGELFF.

V is TRBV4-1 and J is TRBJ2-3, with a possible D match to TRBD2 (6 bases). Trimming removed 1 base at V and 2 bases at J, with 10 bases between. The CDR3 sequence is 15 residues long. The germline V gene has CDR1 MGHRA and CDR2 YSYEKL. The CDR3 region has the DNA TGCGCCAGCAGCCAAGTTAGCGGATTCACAGATACGCAGTATTTT. Its protein is CASSQVSGFTDTQYF.